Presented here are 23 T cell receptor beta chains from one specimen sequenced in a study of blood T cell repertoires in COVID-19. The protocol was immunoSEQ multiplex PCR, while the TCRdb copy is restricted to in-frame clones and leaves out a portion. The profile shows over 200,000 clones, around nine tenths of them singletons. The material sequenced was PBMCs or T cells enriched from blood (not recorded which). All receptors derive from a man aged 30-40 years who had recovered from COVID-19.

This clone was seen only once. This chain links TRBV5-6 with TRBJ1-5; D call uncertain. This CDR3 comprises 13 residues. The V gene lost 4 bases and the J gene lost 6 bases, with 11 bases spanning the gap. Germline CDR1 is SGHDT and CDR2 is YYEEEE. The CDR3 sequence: CASSPRPGQPQHF. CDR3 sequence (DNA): TGTGCCAGCAGCCCGCGTCCCGGTCAGCCCCAGCATTTT.

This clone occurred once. The CDR3 DNA sequence: TGCAGCGTTGAAGTTTTTCGACATGAACCCCTCAACTATGGCTACACCTTC. This sequence encodes CSVEVFRHEPLNYGYTF. This chain joins TRBV29-1 and TRBJ1-2; D gene uncertain. The CDR3 totals 17 residues. Germline assignment: CDR1 SQVTM and CDR2 ANQGSEA. Trimming took off 1 base at V and 2 bases at J, with 20 bases between the two ends.

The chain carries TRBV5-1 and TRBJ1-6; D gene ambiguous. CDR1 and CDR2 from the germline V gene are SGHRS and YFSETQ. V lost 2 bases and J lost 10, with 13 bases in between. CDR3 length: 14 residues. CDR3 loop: CASSLSLGNSPLHF. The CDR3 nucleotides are TGCGCCAGCAGCTTATCTTTGGGCAACTCACCCCTCCACTTT.

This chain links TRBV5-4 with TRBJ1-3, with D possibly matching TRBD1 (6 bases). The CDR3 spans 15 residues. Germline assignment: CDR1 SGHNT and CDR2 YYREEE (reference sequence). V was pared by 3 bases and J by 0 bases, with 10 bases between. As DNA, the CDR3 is TGTGCCAGCAGCTCCGGGACAAACTCTGGAAACACCATATATTTT. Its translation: CASSSGTNSGNTIYF.

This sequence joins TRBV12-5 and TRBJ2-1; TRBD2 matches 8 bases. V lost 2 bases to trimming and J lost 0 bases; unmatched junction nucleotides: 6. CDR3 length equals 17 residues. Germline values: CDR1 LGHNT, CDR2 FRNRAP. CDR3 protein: CASGLTLAASSYNEQFF. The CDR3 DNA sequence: TGTGCTAGTGGTTTGACACTAGCGGCGAGCTCCTACAATGAGCAGTTCTTC. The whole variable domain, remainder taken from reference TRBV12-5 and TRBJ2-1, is DARVTQTPRHKVTEMGQEVTMRCQPILGHNTVFWYRQTMMQGLELLAYFRNRAPLDDSGMPKDRFSAEMPDATLATLKIQPSEPRDSAVYFCASGLTLAASSYNEQFFGPGTRLTVL.

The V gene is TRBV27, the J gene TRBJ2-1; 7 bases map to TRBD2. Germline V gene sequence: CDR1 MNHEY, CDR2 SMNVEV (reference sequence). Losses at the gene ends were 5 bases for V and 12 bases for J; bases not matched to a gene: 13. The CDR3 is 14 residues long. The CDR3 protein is CASSKEPVRLAQFF. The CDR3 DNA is TGTGCCAGCAGTAAGGAACCGGTGAGACTAGCGCAGTTCTTC.

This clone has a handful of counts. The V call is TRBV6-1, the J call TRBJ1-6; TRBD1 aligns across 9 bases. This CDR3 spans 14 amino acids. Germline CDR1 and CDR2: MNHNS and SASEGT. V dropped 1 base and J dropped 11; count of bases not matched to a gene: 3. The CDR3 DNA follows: TGTGCCAGCAGTGAAGAGACAGGGGGGACACCCCTCCACTTT. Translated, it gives CASSEETGGTPLHF.

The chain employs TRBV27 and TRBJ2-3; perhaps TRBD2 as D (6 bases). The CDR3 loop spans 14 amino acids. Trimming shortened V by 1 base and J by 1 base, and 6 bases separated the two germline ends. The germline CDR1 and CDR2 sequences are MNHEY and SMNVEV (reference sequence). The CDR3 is CASSLWGGTDTQYF. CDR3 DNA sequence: TGTGCCAGCAGTTTATGGGGGGGCACAGATACGCAGTATTTT.

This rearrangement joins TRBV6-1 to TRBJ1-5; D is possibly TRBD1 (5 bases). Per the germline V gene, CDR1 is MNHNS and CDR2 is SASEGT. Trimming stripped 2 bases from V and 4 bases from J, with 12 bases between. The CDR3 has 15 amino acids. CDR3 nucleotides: TGTGCCAGCAGTGAAAATAGGGGTATGAATCAGCCCCAGCATTTT. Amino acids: CASSENRGMNQPQHF.

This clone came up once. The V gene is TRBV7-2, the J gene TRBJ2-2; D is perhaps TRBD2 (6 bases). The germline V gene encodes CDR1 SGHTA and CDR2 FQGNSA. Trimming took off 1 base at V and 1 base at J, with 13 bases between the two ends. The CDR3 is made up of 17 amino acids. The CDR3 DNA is TGTGCCAGCAGCTTAGTTCCCGGGACTGTGAACACCGGGGAGCTGTTTTTT. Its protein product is CASSLVPGTVNTGELFF.

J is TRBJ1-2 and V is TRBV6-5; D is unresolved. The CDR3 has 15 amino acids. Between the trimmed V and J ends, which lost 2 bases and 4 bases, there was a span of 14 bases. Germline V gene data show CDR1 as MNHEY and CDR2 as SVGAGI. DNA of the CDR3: TGTGCCAGCAGTTACACTTCCGCGGGGAGCTATGGCTACACCTTC. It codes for CASSYTSAGSYGYTF.

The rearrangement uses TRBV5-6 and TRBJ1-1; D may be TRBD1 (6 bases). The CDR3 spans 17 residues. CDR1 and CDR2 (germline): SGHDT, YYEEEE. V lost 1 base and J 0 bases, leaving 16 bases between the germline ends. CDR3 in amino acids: CASSLTPGHLLNTEAFF. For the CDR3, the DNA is TGTGCCAGCAGCTTGACCCCGGGACATCTTCTGAACACTGAAGCTTTCTTT. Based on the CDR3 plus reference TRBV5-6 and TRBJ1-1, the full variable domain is DAGVTQSPTHLIKTRGQQVTLRCSPKSGHDTVSWYQQALGQGPQFIFQYYEEEERQRGNFPDRFSGHQFPNYSSELNVNALLLGDSALYLCASSLTPGHLLNTEAFFGQGTRLTVV.

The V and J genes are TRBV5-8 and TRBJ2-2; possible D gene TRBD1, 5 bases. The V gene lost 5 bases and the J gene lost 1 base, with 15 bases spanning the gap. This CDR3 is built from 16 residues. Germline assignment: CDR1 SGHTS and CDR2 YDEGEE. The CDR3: CASSHPSDKNTGELFF. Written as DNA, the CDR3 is TGTGCCAGCAGTCATCCCTCGGACAAGAACACCGGGGAGCTGTTTTTT.

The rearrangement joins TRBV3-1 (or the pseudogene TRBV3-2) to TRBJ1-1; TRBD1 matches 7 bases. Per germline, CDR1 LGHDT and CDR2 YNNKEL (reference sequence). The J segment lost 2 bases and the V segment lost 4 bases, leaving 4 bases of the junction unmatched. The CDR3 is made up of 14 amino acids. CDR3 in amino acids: CASSRRDSNTEAFF. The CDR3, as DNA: TGTGCCAGCAGCCGACGGGACAGCAACACTGAAGCTTTCTTT.

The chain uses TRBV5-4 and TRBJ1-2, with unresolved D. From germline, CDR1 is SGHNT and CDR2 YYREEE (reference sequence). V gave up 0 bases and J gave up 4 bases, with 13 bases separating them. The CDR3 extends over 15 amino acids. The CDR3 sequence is CASSLGMGQSYGYTF. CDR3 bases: TGTGCCAGCAGCTTGGGGATGGGCCAGAGCTATGGCTACACCTTC.

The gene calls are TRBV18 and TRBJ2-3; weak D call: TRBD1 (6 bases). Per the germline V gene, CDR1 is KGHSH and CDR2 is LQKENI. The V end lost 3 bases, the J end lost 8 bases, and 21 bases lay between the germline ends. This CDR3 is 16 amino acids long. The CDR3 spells CASSPEIAQGHGTQYF. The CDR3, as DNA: TGTGCCAGCTCACCTGAAATTGCTCAGGGGCATGGTACGCAGTATTTT.

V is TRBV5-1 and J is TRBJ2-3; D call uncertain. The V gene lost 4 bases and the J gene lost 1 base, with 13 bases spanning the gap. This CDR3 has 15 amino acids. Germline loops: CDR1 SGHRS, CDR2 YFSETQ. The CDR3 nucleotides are TGCGCCAGCAGCAACCCAAATCAGGGCACAGATACGCAGTATTTT. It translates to CASSNPNQGTDTQYF.

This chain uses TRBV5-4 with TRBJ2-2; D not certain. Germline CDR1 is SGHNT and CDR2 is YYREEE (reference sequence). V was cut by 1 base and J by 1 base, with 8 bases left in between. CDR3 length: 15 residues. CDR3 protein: CASSLLGLNTGELFF. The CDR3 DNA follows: TGTGCCAGCAGCTTGTTGGGCTTGAACACCGGGGAGCTGTTTTTT.

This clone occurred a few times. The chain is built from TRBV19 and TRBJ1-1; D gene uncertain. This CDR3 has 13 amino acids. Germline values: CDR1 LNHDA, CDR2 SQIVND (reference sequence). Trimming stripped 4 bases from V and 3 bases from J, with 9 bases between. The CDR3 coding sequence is TGTGCCAGTAGTACCCAGTTGTACACTGAAGCTTTCTTT. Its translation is CASSTQLYTEAFF.

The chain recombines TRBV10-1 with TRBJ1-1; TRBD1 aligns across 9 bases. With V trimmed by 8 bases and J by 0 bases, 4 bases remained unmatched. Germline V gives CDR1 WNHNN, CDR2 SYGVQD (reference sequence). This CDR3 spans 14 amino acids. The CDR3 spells CASRRTGVNTEAFF. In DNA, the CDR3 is TGCGCCAGCCGTCGGACAGGGGTGAACACTGAAGCTTTCTTT.

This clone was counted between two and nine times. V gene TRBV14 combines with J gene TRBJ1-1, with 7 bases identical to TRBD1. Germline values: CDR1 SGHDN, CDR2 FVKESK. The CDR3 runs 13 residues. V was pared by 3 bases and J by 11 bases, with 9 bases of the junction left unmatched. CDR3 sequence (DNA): TGTGCCAGCAGCCATGTGTACAGGGGCCCGGCTTTCTTT. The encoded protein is CASSHVYRGPAFF.

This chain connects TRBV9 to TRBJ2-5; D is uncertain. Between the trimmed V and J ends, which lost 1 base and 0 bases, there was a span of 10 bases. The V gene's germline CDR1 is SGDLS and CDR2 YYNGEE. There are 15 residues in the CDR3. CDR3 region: CASSVRHNDQETQYF. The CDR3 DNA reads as TGTGCCAGCAGCGTACGACACAACGACCAAGAGACCCAGTACTTC.

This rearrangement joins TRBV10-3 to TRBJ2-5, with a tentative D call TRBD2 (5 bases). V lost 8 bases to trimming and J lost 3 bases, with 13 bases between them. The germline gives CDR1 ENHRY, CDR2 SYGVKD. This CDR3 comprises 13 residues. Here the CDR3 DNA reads TGTGCCATCTCGAGGGAACGAGAAGAGACCCAGTACTTC. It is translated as CAISREREETQYF.